This T cell receptor (beta chain) was recorded in a study of cytomegalovirus exposure and HLA in healthy donors. Study as a whole: Earlier, 150 million to 200 million T cells were analyzed, and some 120 million unique TCR beta sequences were found among them. General study points: Researchers reportedly found TCR beta sequences accurately predicted most subjects' HLA-A and HLA-B alleles. Donors belonging to an Asian-associated ancestry cluster reportedly showed fewer N-insertions in productive TCRs than the approximately 700-donor mean, according to what a later analysis found. There were some public TCRs occurring in many donors, but most TCR sequences were rare.

The V segment lost 2 bases and the J segment 2 bases; nucleotides outside the gene matches: 5. Germline V gives CDR1 KGHSH, CDR2 LQKENI. The CDR3 spans 16 residues. Amplification used 60 Vbeta primers and 13 Jbeta primers. The data were produced by immunoSEQ multiplex PCR, yet TCRdb's version contains in-frame clones alone and is incomplete. This sample has some 98,000 clones, with 55% to 75% found just once. Details on this clone: Its target is unknown.

Sequenced material: PBMCs. The sequence derives from a man aged 50-60 years in good health and CMV-seronegative. The V and J genes are TRBV18 and TRBJ2-7, with 11 bases fitting TRBD2. CDR3 amino acids: CASSPTGTSGTYEQYF. CDR3 DNA: TGTGCCAGCTCACCAACCGGGACTAGCGGAACCTACGAGCAGTACTTC. The full variable domain, in which reference TRBV18 and TRBJ2-7 provide the parts outside the CDR3, is NAGVMQNPRHLVRRRGQEARLRCSPMKGHSHVYWYRQLPEEGLKFMVYLQKENIIDESGMPKERFSAEFPKEGPSILRIQQVVRGDSAAYFCASSPTGTSGTYEQYFGPGTRLTVT.